The 10 T cell receptor beta chains below come from one sample, sequenced in a study of PD-1 blockade in classical Hodgkin lymphoma. There was relapse after autologous stem cell transplantation in every patient, and there was variation in brentuximab vedotin exposure. This table comes from immunoSEQ multiplex PCR, and its TCRdb copy is limited to in-frame clones, with some not included. The table lists about 94,000 clones, roughly nine tenths of them singletons. The sequencing here drew on peripheral blood mononuclear cells (PBMCs), taken before the second cycle of nivolumab. These receptors all stem from a human donor with classical Hodgkin lymphoma.

The chain recombines TRBV27 with TRBJ1-2; the match to TRBD1 covers 10 bases. The germline V gene has CDR1 MNHEY and CDR2 SMNVEV (reference sequence). The junction had 10 bases not matched to a gene; V was cut back by 5 bases and J by 4 bases. The CDR3 is made up of 16 amino acids. The CDR3 DNA reads TGTGCCAGCAGTCCTCTTGGACAGGGGGAGAGCTATGGCTACACCTTC. It is translated as CASSPLGQGESYGYTF.

A single count supports this clone. The chain recombines TRBV5-6 with TRBJ2-1; 8 bases match TRBD2. V was pared by 2 bases and J by 0 bases, with 7 bases of the junction left unmatched. From germline, CDR1 is SGHDT and CDR2 YYEEEE. This CDR3 region has 17 residues. This chain's CDR3 is CASSFGTRDYSYNEQFF. DNA for the CDR3: TGTGCCAGCAGCTTCGGGACTAGGGACTACTCCTACAATGAGCAGTTCTTC.

The V gene is TRBV7-9, the J gene TRBJ2-7; D perhaps matches TRBD1 (6 bases). Trimming stripped 2 bases from V and 0 bases from J, with 8 bases between. In germline, CDR1 is SEHNR, CDR2 FQNEAQ (reference sequence). The CDR3 has 14 residues. CDR3 nucleotides: TGTGCCAGCAGCTTACAGGGGCACTCCTACGAGCAGTACTTC. Translated: CASSLQGHSYEQYF. Combining the CDR3 with reference TRBV7-9 and TRBJ2-7 gives the whole variable domain DTGVSQNPRHKITKRGQNVTFRCDPISEHNRLYWYRQTLGQGPEFLTYFQNEAQLEKSRLLSDRFSAERPKGSFSTLEIQRTEQGDSAMYLCASSLQGHSYEQYFGPGTRLTVT.

The genes are TRBV7-9 and TRBJ2-7; 9 nucleotides line up with TRBD1. J was trimmed by 4 bases and V by 3 bases; bases with no gene match: 7. From germline, CDR1 is SEHNR and CDR2 FQNEAQ (reference sequence). The CDR3 is 15 amino acids. CDR3 DNA sequence: TGTGCCAGCAGCTTCCGGGACAGGGACGATTACGAGCAGTACTTC. Protein: CASSFRDRDDYEQYF.

The chain joins TRBV19 to TRBJ2-2; 7 nucleotides line up with TRBD1. This CDR3 region has 15 residues. CDR1 is LNHDA, CDR2 SQIVND, per germline (reference sequence). J was trimmed by 1 base and V by 5 bases; bases with no gene match: 4. CDR3 loop: CASSPDRMNTGELFF. The CDR3 DNA reads as TGTGCCAGTAGTCCGGACAGGATGAACACCGGGGAGCTGTTTTTT.

The gene calls are TRBV5-1 and TRBJ2-5; tentative D call: TRBD1 (6 bases). V was cut by 1 base and J by 5 bases, with 12 bases left in between. Germline V lookup: CDR1 SGHRS, CDR2 YFSETQ. The CDR3 has 14 residues. The CDR3 DNA reads as TGCGCCAGCAGCTTGACAGGGCAAGGGGAGACCCAGTACTTC. This gives the protein CASSLTGQGETQYF.

This clone was picked up one time. This chain uses TRBV19 with TRBJ1-2; the D is unclear. Trimming pared 1 base from V and 2 bases from J, leaving 11 bases between. The CDR3 contains 15 residues. Germline CDR1 is LNHDA and CDR2 is SQIVND (reference sequence). CDR3 protein: CASSIVTWGNYGYTF. Written as DNA, the CDR3 is TGTGCCAGTAGTATAGTGACATGGGGAAACTATGGCTACACCTTC.

A remark on this clone: The junction departs from the called germline gene at one end, perhaps through a read error. This chain links TRBV30 with TRBJ2-1, with D unresolved. CDR3 length: 13 amino acids. Looked up from germline, CDR1 is GTSNPN and CDR2 is SVGIG (reference sequence). Here the CDR3 reads CAWSRRAYDEQFF. The DNA for the CDR3 is TGTGCCTGGAGCCGCCGGGCCTACGATGAGCAGTTCTTC. Complete variable domain (other parts from reference TRBV30 and TRBJ2-1): SQTIHQWPATLVQPVGSPLSLECTVEGTSNPNLYWYRQAAGRGLQLLFYSVGIGQISSEVPQNLSASRPQDRQFILSSKKLLLSDSGFYLCAWSRRAYDEQFFGPGTRLTVL.

The gene calls are TRBV25-1 and TRBJ2-2; D is uncertain. Per the germline V gene, CDR1 is MGHDK and CDR2 is SYGVNS. This CDR3 has 15 residues. Trimming left V 3 bases short and J 0 bases short, with 8 bases between. CDR3 coding DNA: TGTGCCAGCAGTGATGCCCGGGCGAACACCGGGGAGCTGTTTTTT. Protein: CASSDARANTGELFF. The full variable domain, its missing parts supplied by reference TRBV25-1 and TRBJ2-2, is EADIYQTPRYLVIGTGKKITLECSQTMGHDKMYWYQQDPGMELHLIHYSYGVNSTEKGDLSSESTVSRIRTEHFPLTLESARPSHTSQYLCASSDARANTGELFFGEGSRLTVL.

The chain links TRBV6-5 to TRBJ1-1, with D tentatively TRBD1 (5 bases). CDR3 length equals 14 residues. The V end lost 2 bases, the J end lost 4 bases, and 11 bases lay between the germline ends. Germline V gene data show CDR1 as MNHEY and CDR2 as SVGAGI. The CDR3 here is CASSYGGEGTEAFF. CDR3 DNA: TGTGCCAGCAGTTACGGGGGGGAGGGCACTGAAGCTTTCTTT.